The table lists the clone carrying this T cell receptor beta chain with a count of one. Assay: immunoSEQ multiplex PCR; the TCRdb copy retains only in-frame clones and omits some. This sample carries more than 65,000 clones, about 91% of them seen once, and the ten largest clones take about 0.6%. The data belong to a study of OX40 agonist ivuxolimab in advanced cancers. The overall study: The dose of intravenous ivuxolimab that patients received every 2 weeks ranged from 0.01 to 10 mg/kg. Three patients had partial responses: one hepatocellular carcinoma, two cutaneous melanoma.

V was clipped by 2 bases and J by 2 bases, with 6 bases between them. The CDR3 covers 13 residues. Germline V lookup: CDR1 SEHNR, CDR2 FQNEAQ (reference sequence). This sample comprised CD4+ or CD8+ T cells sorted from blood, obtained in a trial of the OX40 agonist ivuxolimab. V gene TRBV7-9 combines with J gene TRBJ1-1; D is unclear. This sequence was found in an adult with an advanced solid tumor such as melanoma, head and neck, liver or kidney cancer. The CDR3 DNA is TGTGCCAGCAGCTTAATTTTAAACACTGAAGCTTTCTTT. Amino acids: CASSLILNTEAFF.